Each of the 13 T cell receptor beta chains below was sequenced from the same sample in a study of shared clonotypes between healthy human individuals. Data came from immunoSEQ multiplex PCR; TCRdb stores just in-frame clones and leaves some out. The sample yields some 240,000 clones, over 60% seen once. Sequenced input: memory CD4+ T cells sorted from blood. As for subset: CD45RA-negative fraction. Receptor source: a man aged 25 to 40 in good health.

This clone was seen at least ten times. CDR3 nucleotide sequence: TGTGCCACCAGCTCCCGGACGGTCCACACCGGGGAGCTGTTTTTT. This encodes CATSSRTVHTGELFF. The chain uses TRBV15 and TRBJ2-2; the D is unclear. Looked up from germline, CDR1 is LNHNV and CDR2 is YYDKDF (reference sequence). Between the trimmed V and J ends, which lost 5 bases and 3 bases, there was a span of 13 bases. The length of the CDR3 is 15 residues. The full variable domain, in which reference TRBV15 and TRBJ2-2 provide the parts outside the CDR3, is DAMVIQNPRYQVTQFGKPVTLSCSQTLNHNVMYWYQQKSSQAPKLLFHYYDKDFNNEADTPDNFQSRRPNTSFCFLDIRSPGLGDTAMYLCATSSRTVHTGELFFGEGSRLTVL.

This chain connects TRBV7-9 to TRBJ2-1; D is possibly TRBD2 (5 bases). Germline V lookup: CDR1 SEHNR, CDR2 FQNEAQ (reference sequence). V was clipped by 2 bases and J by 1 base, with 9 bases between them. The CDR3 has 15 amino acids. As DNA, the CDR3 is TGTGCCAGCAGCTTAAGCGGACCTTCCTACAATGAGCAGTTCTTC. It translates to CASSLSGPSYNEQFF.

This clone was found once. The CDR3 DNA sequence: TGTGCCAGCAGCTTAGGATCCCCCGCGGGACTAGCGGGAGGGCCCACAGATACGCAGTATTTT. Translation: CASSLGSPAGLAGGPTDTQYF. The gene calls are TRBV7-6 and TRBJ2-3; TRBD2 aligns across 16 bases. V shed 1 base and J 2 bases; nucleotides not matched to a gene: 12. The CDR3 loop spans 21 amino acids. Germline V gives CDR1 SGHVS, CDR2 FNYEAQ.

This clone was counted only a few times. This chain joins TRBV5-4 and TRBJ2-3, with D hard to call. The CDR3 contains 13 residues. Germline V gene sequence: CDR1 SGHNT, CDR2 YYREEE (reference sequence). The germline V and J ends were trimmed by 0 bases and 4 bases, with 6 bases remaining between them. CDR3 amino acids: CASSLALPDTQYF. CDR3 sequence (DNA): TGTGCCAGCAGCTTGGCCCTCCCAGATACGCAGTATTTT.

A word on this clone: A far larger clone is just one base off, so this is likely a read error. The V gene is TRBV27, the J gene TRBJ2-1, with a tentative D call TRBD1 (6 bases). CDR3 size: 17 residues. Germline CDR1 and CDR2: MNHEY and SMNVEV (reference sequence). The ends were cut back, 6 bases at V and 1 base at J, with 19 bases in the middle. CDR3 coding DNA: TGTGCCAGCAGCCAAAGGTGGACAGCCCTTTCCTACAATGAGCAGTTCTTC. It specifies CASSQRWTALSYNEQFF.

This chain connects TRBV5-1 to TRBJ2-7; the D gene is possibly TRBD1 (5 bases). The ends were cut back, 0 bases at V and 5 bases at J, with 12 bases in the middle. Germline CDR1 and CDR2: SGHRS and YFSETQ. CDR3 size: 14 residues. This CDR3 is CASSLATQAHEQYF. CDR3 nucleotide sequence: TGCGCCAGCAGCTTGGCCACACAGGCCCACGAGCAGTACTTC. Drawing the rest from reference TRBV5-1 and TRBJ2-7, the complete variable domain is KAGVTQTPRYLIKTRGQQVTLSCSPISGHRSVSWYQQTPGQGLQFLFEYFSETQRNKGNFPGRFSGRQFSNSRSEMNVSTLELGDSALYLCASSLATQAHEQYFGPGTRLTVT.

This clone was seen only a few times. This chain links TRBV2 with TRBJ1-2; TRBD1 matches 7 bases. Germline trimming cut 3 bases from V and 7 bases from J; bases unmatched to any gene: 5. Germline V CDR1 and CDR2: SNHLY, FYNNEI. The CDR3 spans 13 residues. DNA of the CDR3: TGTGCCAGCAGTGATACAGGGGAAAGTGGCTACACCTTC. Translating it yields CASSDTGESGYTF.

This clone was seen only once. CDR3 DNA sequence: TGTGCCAGCAGCCTGACAGGGTTCGGTTCGTCGGAGACCCAGTACTTC. Its translation: CASSLTGFGSSETQYF. The chain has TRBV5-6 and TRBJ2-5; 7 bases match TRBD1. V lost 4 bases to trimming and J lost 5 bases; unmatched junction nucleotides: 14. From germline, CDR1 is SGHDT and CDR2 YYEEEE. This CDR3 comprises 16 residues.

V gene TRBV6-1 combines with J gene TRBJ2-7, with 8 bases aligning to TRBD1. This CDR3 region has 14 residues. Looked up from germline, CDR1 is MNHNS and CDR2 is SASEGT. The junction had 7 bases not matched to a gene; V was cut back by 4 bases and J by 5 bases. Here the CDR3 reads CASSGFQGADEQYF. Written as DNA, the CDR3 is TGTGCCAGCAGTGGTTTTCAGGGGGCTGACGAGCAGTACTTC.

CDR3 sequence: CASRRTSGIAGELFF. CDR3 nucleotides: TGTGCCAGCAGACGGACTAGCGGGATCGCCGGGGAGCTGTTTTTT. The chain combines TRBV27 with TRBJ2-2; 12 positions match TRBD2. Trimming cost V 6 bases and J 6 bases; bases outside gene matches: 5. The germline V gene has CDR1 MNHEY and CDR2 SMNVEV (reference sequence). The CDR3 is made up of 15 amino acids.

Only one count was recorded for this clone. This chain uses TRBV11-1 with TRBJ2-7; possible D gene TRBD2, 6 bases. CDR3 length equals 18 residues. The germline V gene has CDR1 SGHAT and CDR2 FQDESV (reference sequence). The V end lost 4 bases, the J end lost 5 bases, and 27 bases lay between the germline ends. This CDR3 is CASSYRTPGLSLKNEQYF. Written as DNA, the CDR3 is TGTGCCAGCAGCTATCGTACACCGGGACTCTCGCTCAAGAACGAGCAGTACTTC.

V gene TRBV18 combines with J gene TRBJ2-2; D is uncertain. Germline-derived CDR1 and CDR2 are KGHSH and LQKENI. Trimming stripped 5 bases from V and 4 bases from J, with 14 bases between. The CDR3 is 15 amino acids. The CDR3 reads CASSRATPGTGELFF. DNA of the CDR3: TGTGCCAGCTCAAGGGCGACACCAGGCACCGGGGAGCTGTTTTTT.

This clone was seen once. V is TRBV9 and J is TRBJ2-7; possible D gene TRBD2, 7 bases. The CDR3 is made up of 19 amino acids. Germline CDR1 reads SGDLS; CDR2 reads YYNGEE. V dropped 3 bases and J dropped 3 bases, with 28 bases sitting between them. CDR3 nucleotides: TGTGCCAGCAGCGCAGGGGAGGGGGTCTGGACGCAAGGTTACTACGAGCAGTACTTC. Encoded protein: CASSAGEGVWTQGYYEQYF. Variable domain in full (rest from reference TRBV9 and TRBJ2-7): DSGVTQTPKHLITATGQRVTLRCSPRSGDLSVYWYQQSLDQGLQFLIQYYNGEERAKGNILERFSAQQFPDLHSELNLSSLELGDSALYFCASSAGEGVWTQGYYEQYFGPGTRLTVT.